The T cell receptor beta chain described here comes from a study of blood T cell repertoires in COVID-19. About the research overall: COVID-19 samples collected from the United States, Italy and Spain covered acute and convalescent phases. Sample material is recorded as cDNA or gDNA derived from T cells, B-cell-depleted T cells, or PBMCs.

In the authors' workflow: Reference gene primer amplification yielded estimated nucleated cell counts. Some clones are missing from TCRdb's copy, which holds only in-frame ones; the method was immunoSEQ multiplex PCR. Clone size and the V and J calls come from that table; the DNA yielded D and trimming. The sample has about 120,000 clones; about 87% are singletons. This clone was picked up one time. V was trimmed by 5 bases and J by 2 bases, leaving 10 bases between them. Germline V gene lookup returns CDR1 LNHDA and CDR2 SQIVND (reference sequence). The CDR3 is made up of 13 amino acids. Material for sequencing was peripheral blood. The rearrangement uses TRBV19 and TRBJ2-7; tentative D call: TRBD1 (6 bases). The sequence derives from a woman between 65 and 79 years old with acute or convalescent COVID-19. The CDR3 coding sequence is TGTGCCAGTAGTGTACAGGGAGCCTACGAGCAGTACTTC. Translated: CASSVQGAYEQYF.